A selection of T cell receptor beta chains follows, all from one sample in a study of shared clonotypes between healthy human individuals. The repertoire was sequenced with immunoSEQ multiplex PCR; TCRdb's copy has only in-frame clones and lacks some. The table has about 2,500,000 clones, 85% to 95% seen once. Sequencing was performed on naive CD4+ T cells sorted from blood. The receptors derive from a man aged 18 to 29 in good health. The CDR3 runs from the conserved cysteine through the conserved F or W. Each record gives: J gene, clone size, V gene, D gene, CDR3 DNA, CDR3 protein. D genes are given only for firm matches. Clone size is not always given. Where it is, it says once, few, many or a class for expanded clones.

J gene: TRBJ2-7; clone size: -; V gene: TRBV11-1; D gene: -; CDR3 DNA: TGTGCCAGCAGCCAGGGGAGACGCGAGCAGTACTTC; CDR3 protein: CASSQGRREQYF
J gene: TRBJ1-1; clone size: -; V gene: TRBV5-6; D gene: -; CDR3 DNA: TGTGCCAGCAGCTTGGGATGGGGCACTGAAGCTTTCTTT; CDR3 protein: CASSLGWGTEAFF
J gene: TRBJ2-4; clone size: -; V gene: TRBV28; D gene: -; CDR3 DNA: TGTGCCAGCAGCTGGACGGTCCCGGGCCAACAGTACTTC; CDR3 protein: CASSWTVPGQQYF
J gene: TRBJ2-7; clone size: -; V gene: TRBV27; D gene: TRBD1; CDR3 DNA: TGTGCCAGCAGGCCGGGGACAGGGGCCTACGAGCAGTACTTC; CDR3 protein: CASRPGTGAYEQYF
J gene: TRBJ1-4; clone size: -; V gene: TRBV6-7; D gene: -; CDR3 DNA: TGTGCCAGCAGCTGCATACCAACTAATGAAAAACTGTTTTTT; CDR3 protein: CASSCIPTNEKLFF
J gene: TRBJ2-7; clone size: -; V gene: TRBV18; D gene: TRBD1; CDR3 DNA: TGTGCCAGCTCAAGCGGACAGGGGGGATCCTACGAGCAGTACTTC; CDR3 protein: CASSSGQGGSYEQYF
J gene: TRBJ2-4; clone size: -; V gene: TRBV7-8; D gene: -; CDR3 DNA: TGTGCCAGCAGCTTAAAGGGACCACCAGGGGACATTCAGTACTTC; CDR3 protein: CASSLKGPPGDIQYF
J gene: TRBJ2-1; clone size: -; V gene: TRBV6-5; D gene: TRBD2; CDR3 DNA: TGTGCCAGTGGACCCCGGGGGGGGTTCAATGAGCAGTTCTTC; CDR3 protein: CASGPRGGFNEQFF
J gene: TRBJ2-7; clone size: -; V gene: TRBV10-3; D gene: TRBD1; CDR3 DNA: TGTGCCTCGGGTTCCGGGACAGGGGCCTACGAGCAGTACTTC; CDR3 protein: CASGSGTGAYEQYF
J gene: TRBJ1-2; clone size: -; V gene: TRBV5-4; D gene: TRBD1; CDR3 DNA: TGTGCCAGCAGCTCATCCGGGACAGAGAGCGGCTACACCTTC; CDR3 protein: CASSSSGTESGYTF
J gene: TRBJ1-1; clone size: -; V gene: TRBV5-6; D gene: -; CDR3 DNA: TGTGCCAGCAGCGTGTCGGGCAGACTCGGCGCTGAAGCTTTCTTT; CDR3 protein: CASSVSGRLGAEAFF
J gene: TRBJ1-1; clone size: -; V gene: TRBV5-1; D gene: TRBD1; CDR3 DNA: TGCGCCAGCAGCTCCGGACAGGGAACCATGTACACTGAAGCTTTCTTT; CDR3 protein: CASSSGQGTMYTEAFF
J gene: TRBJ2-1; clone size: -; V gene: TRBV30; D gene: -; CDR3 DNA: TGTGCCTGGAGTGGGGGCCCGGCCACCGGAGGTGAGCAGTTCTTC; CDR3 protein: CAWSGGPATGGEQFF
J gene: TRBJ2-3; clone size: -; V gene: TRBV19; D gene: TRBD1; CDR3 DNA: TGTGCCAGTAGTGGAACAGCGAGGGGGCTCAGGGCGCAGTATTTT; CDR3 protein: CASSGTARGLRAQYF
J gene: TRBJ2-3; clone size: -; V gene: TRBV30; D gene: -; CDR3 DNA: TGTGCCTGGAATCGGATGTCTGGTACGCAGTATTTT; CDR3 protein: CAWNRMSGTQYF
J gene: TRBJ1-6; clone size: -; V gene: TRBV30; D gene: TRBD1; CDR3 DNA: TGTGCCTGGAGTGTACTTCGGTCGTATAGTGGCAGGGGGAATTCACCCCTCCACTTT; CDR3 protein: CAWSVLRSYSGRGNSPLHF
J gene: TRBJ2-7; clone size: once; V gene: TRBV5-1; D gene: -; CDR3 DNA: TGCGCCAGCAGCTCCGGCCAGGGACCCTACGAGCAGTACTTC; CDR3 protein: CASSSGQGPYEQYF
J gene: TRBJ2-3; clone size: -; V gene: TRBV27; D gene: TRBD2; CDR3 DNA: TGTGCCAGCAGGGGAGGGGGCACAGATACGCAGTATTTT; CDR3 protein: CASRGGGTDTQYF
J gene: TRBJ2-7; clone size: -; V gene: TRBV7-9; D gene: -; CDR3 DNA: TGTGCCAGCAGCTTACCGTGGCAGGGTGGAGGCGAGCAGTACTTC; CDR3 protein: CASSLPWQGGGEQYF
J gene: TRBJ1-2; clone size: -; V gene: TRBV5-1; D gene: -; CDR3 DNA: TGCGCCAGCAGCACGCGATCCGGGACCAACTATGGCTACACCTTC; CDR3 protein: CASSTRSGTNYGYTF
J gene: TRBJ2-5; clone size: -; V gene: TRBV2; D gene: -; CDR3 DNA: TGTGCCAGCAGTGCGGGTAGTTTGGAGACCCAGTACTTC; CDR3 protein: CASSAGSLETQYF
J gene: TRBJ2-3; clone size: -; V gene: TRBV10-3; D gene: TRBD2; CDR3 DNA: TGTGCCATCAAAGGGACTAGCGGGAGCTCAGATACGCAGTATTTT; CDR3 protein: CAIKGTSGSSDTQYF
J gene: TRBJ2-7; clone size: -; V gene: TRBV28; D gene: TRBD1; CDR3 DNA: TGTGCCAGCAGTTTTGGGGACAGGGGGCAAAGACAGTACTTC; CDR3 protein: CASSFGDRGQRQYF
J gene: TRBJ2-7; clone size: -; V gene: TRBV6-1; D gene: -; CDR3 DNA: TGTGCCAGCAGTGAAATGGTAGGGTTAGGTTACGAGCAGTACTTC; CDR3 protein: CASSEMVGLGYEQYF
J gene: TRBJ2-5; clone size: -; V gene: TRBV7-9; D gene: TRBD2; CDR3 DNA: TGTGCCAGCAGCTTAGGGTTGCTAGTCGGGAGGATTACCCAGTACTTC; CDR3 protein: CASSLGLLVGRITQYF
J gene: TRBJ1-2; clone size: -; V gene: TRBV18; D gene: -; CDR3 DNA: TGTGCCAGCTCACCAAATAGGGTCGGTGGCTACACCTTC; CDR3 protein: CASSPNRVGGYTF